This T cell receptor (beta chain) was captured in a study of T cells in localized non-small cell lung cancer (dated by TCRdb to 2019 to 2021). With regard to the full study: T cell repertoires of hundreds of early-stage NSCLC patients were analyzed, with tumors being compared against uninvolved tumor-adjacent lungs. The cohort was made up of some 240 treatment-naive NSCLC patients whose localized lung tumors had been resected. Of the NSCLC patients, roughly 130 were male and 85 to 110 were female, and the mean age was approximately 64 years.

The immunoSEQ Assay was used to sequence TCR beta CDR3 regions from DNA. The study's processing was this. T cell density was computed as TCR beta template counts normalized to usable DNA estimated by amplifying housekeeping genes. Using the preseqR package, richness was estimated by extrapolating to 120,000 templates for tissue samples and 400,000 templates for PBMC samples. Clonality was calculated as one minus Pielou's evenness. Differential abundance testing on productive amino-acid clonotypes, with a minimum total count of 5 and an alpha of 0.1, was used to identify tissue-enriched TCRs. The Jaccard Index and the Morisita Overlap Index were used to measure how much the repertoires overlapped between compartments. GLIPH clustered TCR beta CDR3s with public tetramer-defined viral CDR3s; viral motifs required at least three viral sequences plus V-gene enrichment. TCRdb retrieved this table from immuneACCESS and kept in-frame rearrangements only. Not all clones are present; in checked studies, unresolved V genes account for under half, and no reason is known for the remainder. That table furnishes V, J and clone size, whereas the DNA furnished D and trimming. Across this sample there are roughly 90,000 clones, with approximately 91% seen only once. The ten largest make up approximately 4% of the sample.

Counted from cysteine to phenylalanine, this CDR3 has 18 amino acids. Only the CDR3 DNA stays, 54 bases, in frame from base 1. CDR1 is given as MNHNS and CDR2 as SASEGT, both from the germline V gene. Germline trimming: 3 bases from V, 2 bases from J; junction bases outside gene matches: 12. At diagnosis, peripheral blood, uninvolved tumor-adjacent lung and tumor were collected and were preserved as a mix of fresh-frozen and FFPE material. For TCR repertoire profiling, the blood samples were analyzed as peripheral blood mononuclear cells. What the work shows at the level of the full study, not this receptor alone: A median of around 57 of the top 100 tumor clones turned up in the paired uninvolved adjacent lung, and approximately 30 of those clones also ranked among the top 100 of that same adjacent lung. Because of the exploratory design, TCR variables were selected using unadjusted p-values without false-discovery rate correction. Because multi-region tumor sequencing was not performed, intratumor heterogeneity could not be ruled out. Higher T cell density in blood was associated with longer overall survival, whereas higher clonality in adjacent lung was associated with shorter survival. Uninvolved tumor-adjacent lung showed the highest T cell clonality, higher than tumor, which suggests more focused antigenic responses in the uninvolved tumor-adjacent lung.

As concerns this clone: Its binding antigen is unknown. No much larger clone exists at a distance of one base, and base qualities are not known.

This TCR derives from a woman aged 40 to 75 with stage II squamous cell lung carcinoma. The sequence joins TRBV6-1 to TRBJ2-2; 7 of the junction bases match TRBD1. The source was PBMCs, collected before any cancer treatment. CDR3 reads: CASSERGWGQTNTGELFF. The nucleotide sequence reads as follows: TGTGCCAGCAGTGAGAGGGGGTGGGGACAGACCAACACCGGGGAGCTGTTTTTT.